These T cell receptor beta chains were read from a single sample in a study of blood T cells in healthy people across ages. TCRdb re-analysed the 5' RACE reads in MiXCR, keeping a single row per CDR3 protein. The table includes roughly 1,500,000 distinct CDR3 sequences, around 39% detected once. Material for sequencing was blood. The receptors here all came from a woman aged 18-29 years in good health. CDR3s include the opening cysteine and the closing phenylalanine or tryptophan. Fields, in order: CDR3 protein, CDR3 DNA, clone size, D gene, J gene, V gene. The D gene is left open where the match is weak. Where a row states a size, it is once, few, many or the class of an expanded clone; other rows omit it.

CDR3: CASSFPMPAFSRYTF
DNA: TGCGCCAGCAGCTTTCCTATGCCAGCCTTTTCTCGCTACACCTTC
size: few
D: NA
J: TRBJ1-2
V: TRBV4-1

CDR3: CASSEIPSGNTGELFF
DNA: TGTGCCAGCAGTGAAATCCCTAGCGGGAACACCGGGGAGCTGTTTTTT
size: NA
D: TRBD2
J: TRBJ2-2
V: TRBV2

CDR3: CASRAGGFHGYTF
DNA: TGTGCCAGCAGAGCCGGGGGGTTTCATGGCTACACCTTC
size: few
D: NA
J: TRBJ1-2
V: TRBV6-6

CDR3: CSARGASGTDTQYF
DNA: TGCAGTGCTAGAGGTGCTAGCGGCACAGATACGCAGTATTTT
size: NA
D: NA
J: TRBJ2-3
V: TRBV20-1

CDR3: CASSRDSLSWEQYF
DNA: TGCGCCAGCAGTCGGGACTCCCTTTCATGGGAGCAGTACTTC
size: NA
D: NA
J: TRBJ2-5
V: TRBV5-1

CDR3: CASSQDAQTWKQYF
DNA: TGTGCCAGCAGCCAAGACGCCCAGACTTGGAAGCAGTACTTC
size: NA
D: NA
J: TRBJ2-5
V: TRBV14

CDR3: CASSSVGGRGSPLHF
DNA: TGTGCCAGCAGTTCCGTCGGAGGTCGGGGTTCACCCCTCCACTTT
size: NA
D: NA
J: TRBJ1-6
V: TRBV12-3/TRBV12-4

CDR3: CASSQDGVFTNEQFF
DNA: TGCGCCAGCAGCCAAGATGGGGTTTTCACCAATGAGCAGTTCTTC
size: few
D: NA
J: TRBJ2-1
V: TRBV4-1

CDR3: CASSLAPNGGGTDTQYF
DNA: TGCGCCAGCAGCTTGGCCCCTAACGGGGGGGGCACAGATACGCAGTATTTT
size: NA
D: TRBD2
J: TRBJ2-3
V: TRBV5-1

CDR3: CSARGERGPQNEQFF
DNA: TGCAGCGCCCGAGGTGAGCGGGGGCCCCAAAATGAGCAGTTCTTC
size: many
D: TRBD2
J: TRBJ2-1
V: TRBV29-1

CDR3: CSVLREGPQISYEQYF
DNA: TGCAGCGTTCTGCGGGAGGGCCCCCAGATATCTTACGAGCAGTACTTC
size: NA
D: TRBD2
J: TRBJ2-7
V: TRBV29-1

CDR3: CSVEIGGLAAGNIQYF
DNA: TGCAGCGTTGAAATCGGGGGACTAGCGGCGGGGAACATTCAGTACTTC
size: NA
D: TRBD2
J: TRBJ2-4
V: TRBV29-1

CDR3: CASIEIRGGGETQYF
DNA: TGTGCCAGCATCGAAATAAGGGGAGGCGGAGAGACCCAGTACTTC
size: NA
D: NA
J: TRBJ2-5
V: TRBV11-2

CDR3: CASSRGTGKMYEQYF
DNA: TGTGCCAGCAGCCGGGGGACAGGGAAGATGTACGAGCAGTACTTC
size: NA
D: TRBD1
J: TRBJ2-7
V: TRBV27

CDR3: CASSPQTGDGYTF
DNA: TGCGCCAGCAGCCCCCAGACAGGGGACGGCTACACCTTC
size: few
D: TRBD1
J: TRBJ1-2
V: TRBV4-1

CDR3: CAWTGGSSYTF
DNA: TGTGCCTGGACGGGGGGTTCTAGCTACACCTTC
size: few
D: NA
J: TRBJ1-2
V: TRBV30

CDR3: CSVGAQGNSYEQYF
DNA: TGCAGCGTTGGGGCACAGGGGAACTCCTACGAGCAGTACTTC
size: NA
D: TRBD1
J: TRBJ2-7
V: TRBV29-1

CDR3: CSARDVTESTDTQYF
DNA: TGCAGTGCTAGAGACGTTACCGAAAGCACAGATACGCAGTATTTT
size: few
D: NA
J: TRBJ2-3
V: TRBV20-1

CDR3: CASSLISHEQYF
DNA: TGTGCCAGCAGTTTGATCTCCCACGAGCAGTACTTC
size: NA
D: NA
J: TRBJ2-7
V: TRBV12-3/TRBV12-4

CDR3: CASSPSDWANYGYTF
DNA: TGTGCCAGCTCACCCTCGGACTGGGCGAACTATGGCTACACCTTC
size: few
D: NA
J: TRBJ1-2
V: TRBV18

CDR3: CASSYPPTGWEQYF
DNA: TGTGCCAGCAGTTACCCACCGACAGGGTGGGAGCAGTACTTC
size: NA
D: TRBD1
J: TRBJ2-7
V: TRBV6-2/TRBV6-3

CDR3: CASVAGTYNEQFF
DNA: TGTGCCAGCGTAGCGGGCACCTACAATGAGCAGTTCTTC
size: NA
D: TRBD2
J: TRBJ2-1
V: TRBV6-2/TRBV6-3

CDR3: CASSDLGVDYGYTF
DNA: TGTGCCAGCAGCGACCTAGGGGTAGACTATGGCTACACCTTC
size: NA
D: NA
J: TRBJ1-2
V: TRBV3-1

CDR3: CASRPPGGANYGYTF
DNA: TGTGCCAGCAGACCCCCCGGGGGCGCTAACTATGGCTACACCTTC
size: few
D: NA
J: TRBJ1-2
V: TRBV2

CDR3: CASSYSRNAPARETQYF
DNA: TGTGCCAGCAGTTACTCGAGAAACGCCCCAGCGCGGGAGACCCAGTACTTC
size: NA
D: NA
J: TRBJ2-5
V: TRBV6-2/TRBV6-3

CDR3: CASRSINTEAFF
DNA: TGTGCCAGCAGATCCATAAACACTGAAGCTTTCTTT
size: NA
D: NA
J: TRBJ1-1
V: TRBV7-9

CDR3: CAGSLGLREGPLTDTQYF
DNA: TGTGCCGGCAGCTTAGGCTTGCGGGAGGGCCCGTTGACAGATACGCAGTATTTT
size: NA
D: TRBD2
J: TRBJ2-3
V: TRBV13

CDR3: CASSPRLMDYGYTF
DNA: TGTGCCAGCAGCCCCCGTTTGATGGACTATGGCTACACCTTC
size: NA
D: NA
J: TRBJ1-2
V: TRBV9

CDR3: CASSQDNRGADRSYGYTF
DNA: TGCGCCAGCAGCCAAGATAACAGGGGGGCCGACCGCAGCTATGGCTACACCTTC
size: NA
D: TRBD1
J: TRBJ1-2
V: TRBV4-1

CDR3: CASSSKGISGTSSYNEQFF
DNA: TGTGCCAGCAGCAGCAAGGGTATCTCCGGGACTAGCTCCTACAATGAGCAGTTCTTC
size: NA
D: TRBD2
J: TRBJ2-1
V: TRBV6-1

CDR3: CASRDASYNEQFF
DNA: TGTGCCAGCAGGGATGCCTCCTACAATGAGCAGTTCTTC
size: NA
D: NA
J: TRBJ2-1
V: TRBV6-1

CDR3: CASGFSGPTYEQYF
DNA: TGTGCCAGCGGCTTCTCAGGGCCCACCTACGAGCAGTACTTC
size: NA
D: NA
J: TRBJ2-7
V: TRBV5-6

CDR3: CASSLDIYNEQFF
DNA: TGTGCCAGCAGCCTCGACATTTACAATGAGCAGTTCTTC
size: many
D: NA
J: TRBJ2-1
V: TRBV12-3/TRBV12-4

CDR3: CASSQTGQGALWSVAFF
DNA: TGCGCCAGCAGCCAAACCGGACAGGGGGCCCTCTGGAGTGTGGCTTTCTTT
size: NA
D: TRBD1
J: TRBJ1-1
V: TRBV4-1

CDR3: CASSYWNADTQYF
DNA: TGTGCCAGCAGTTACTGGAATGCAGATACGCAGTATTTT
size: few
D: NA
J: TRBJ2-3
V: TRBV6-2/TRBV6-3

CDR3: CSAPTVPYEQYF
DNA: TGCAGTGCGCCGACAGTCCCCTACGAGCAGTACTTC
size: NA
D: NA
J: TRBJ2-7
V: TRBV20-1